These 10 T cell receptor beta chains originate from one sample sequenced in a study of blood T cell repertoires in COVID-19. Assay used: immunoSEQ multiplex PCR; TCRdb lists only in-frame clones, some missing. The table lists about 150,000 clones, 87% of them singletons. The specimen sequenced was peripheral blood. These receptor sequences come from a human donor in a cohort sampled during active COVID-19.

This clone was seen once. The genes are TRBV7-8 and TRBJ1-1; no clear D. V was trimmed by 5 bases and J by 3 bases, leaving 13 bases between them. The CDR3 covers 14 residues. Germline V gives CDR1 SGHVS, CDR2 FQNEAQ. The CDR3 DNA follows: TGTGCCAGCAGCCTATTGGACTTATACACTGAAGCTTTCTTT. Its protein product is CASSLLDLYTEAFF.

The V call is TRBV14, the J call TRBJ1-3, with no clear D. V was clipped by 1 base and J by 4 bases, with 8 bases between them. Germline CDR1 is SGHDN and CDR2 is FVKESK. The CDR3 spans 14 residues. In DNA, the CDR3 is TGTGCCAGCAGCCAAGCCCTTGTGGGAAACACCATATATTTT. Encoded protein: CASSQALVGNTIYF.

The rearrangement links TRBV19 to TRBJ2-4, with 9 bases identical to TRBD1. The CDR3 consists of 16 residues. The germline V gene has CDR1 LNHDA and CDR2 SQIVND (reference sequence). V was clipped by 3 bases and J by 5 bases; unmatched bases: 8. The CDR3: CASSIFGTGFQNIQYF. The DNA for the CDR3 is TGTGCCAGTAGTATTTTTGGGACAGGGTTCCAAAACATTCAGTACTTC.

The J gene is TRBJ1-1, the V gene TRBV19; TRBD1 agrees at 7 bases. Germline V lookup: CDR1 LNHDA, CDR2 SQIVND (reference sequence). Trimming cost V 5 bases and J 3 bases; bases outside gene matches: 9. The CDR3 is 15 residues long. As DNA, the CDR3 is TGTGCCAGTAGTCCTCGACAGGGTTGGGACACTGAAGCTTTCTTT. Amino acids: CASSPRQGWDTEAFF.

The chain carries TRBV3-1 (or the pseudogene TRBV3-2) and TRBJ1-2; a weak D match, TRBD1 (6 bases). CDR3 size: 15 residues. With 4 bases removed from V and 5 bases from J, the gap between germline ends came to 17 bases. Germline CDR1 reads LGHDT; CDR2 reads YNNKEL (reference sequence). The CDR3, as DNA: TGTGCCAGCAGCCCAGACAGGAAGAAAGGATATGGCTACACCTTC. This translates into CASSPDRKKGYGYTF.

V gene TRBV29-1 combines with J gene TRBJ1-2; 9 bases line up with TRBD1. V shed 1 base and J 4 bases; nucleotides not matched to a gene: 7. The CDR3 loop spans 15 amino acids. The germline V gene has CDR1 SQVTM and CDR2 ANQGSEA. Here the CDR3 reads CSVEAQQGAPYGYTF. The CDR3 nucleotides are TGCAGCGTTGAAGCCCAACAGGGGGCGCCCTATGGCTACACCTTC.

V usage is TRBV14 and J usage is TRBJ2-5; no definite D call. CDR1 and CDR2 (germline): SGHDN, FVKESK. The V gene lost 2 bases and the J gene lost 5 bases, with 12 bases spanning the gap. The CDR3 has 14 amino acids. The CDR3 sequence: CASSQRPSGETQYF. In DNA form, the CDR3 reads TGTGCCAGCAGCCAACGCCCTTCAGGCGAGACCCAGTACTTC.

The chain is built from TRBV7-9 and TRBJ2-7; 12 bases fit TRBD2. The CDR3 runs 16 residues. Trimming cost V 3 bases and J 0 bases; bases outside gene matches: 3. The germline gives CDR1 SEHNR, CDR2 FQNEAQ (reference sequence). The DNA for the CDR3 is TGTGCCAGCAGCTTTCCTAGCGGGAGGGCCTCCTACGAGCAGTACTTC. Translating it yields CASSFPSGRASYEQYF.

The chain joins TRBV6-6 to TRBJ1-1, with D hard to call. CDR3 length: 12 residues. Between the trimmed V and J ends, which lost 6 bases and 5 bases, there was a span of 10 bases. Looked up from germline, CDR1 is MNHNY and CDR2 is SVGAGI (reference sequence). CDR3 sequence reads: CASRNPGTEAFF. CDR3 nucleotide sequence: TGTGCCAGCAGGAATCCCGGGACTGAAGCTTTCTTT.

This clone was seen once. The J gene is TRBJ2-5, the V gene TRBV24-1, with TRBD1 matching 10 bases. This CDR3 is 16 amino acids long. CDR1 KGHDR and CDR2 SFDVKD come from the germline V gene. V lost 9 bases, J lost 5 bases, and 14 bases stayed unmatched. The CDR3, as DNA: TGTGCCACCTCGTCCCGGGACAGGGGAGTAGGGGAGACCCAGTACTTC. Protein product: CATSSRDRGVGETQYF.